This TCR beta chain derives from a study of patients and donors after allogeneic stem cell transplantation. TCRdb passed the RT-PCR reads through MiXCR, listing each CDR3 protein once. The sample records about 400,000 distinct CDR3 sequences, 16% being singletons. The length of the CDR3 is 15 residues. J lost 1 base, V lost 3 bases, and 3 bases had no gene match. Germline-derived CDR1 and CDR2 are SNHLY and FYNNEI. The chain joins TRBV2 to TRBJ2-7; TRBD1 agrees at 10 bases. The sequence was obtained from a human donor who was either an allogeneic HSCT recipient or a stem cell or donor lymphocyte infusion donor (not recorded which). It is not recorded whose cells these are; they may come from a transplant donor. The specimen was blood, either unsorted or a sorted T cell fraction (not recorded which). CDR3 nucleotide sequence: TGTGCCAGCAGTGAGGGACAGGGGAAATCCTACGAGCAGTACTTC. It specifies CASSEGQGKSYEQYF.